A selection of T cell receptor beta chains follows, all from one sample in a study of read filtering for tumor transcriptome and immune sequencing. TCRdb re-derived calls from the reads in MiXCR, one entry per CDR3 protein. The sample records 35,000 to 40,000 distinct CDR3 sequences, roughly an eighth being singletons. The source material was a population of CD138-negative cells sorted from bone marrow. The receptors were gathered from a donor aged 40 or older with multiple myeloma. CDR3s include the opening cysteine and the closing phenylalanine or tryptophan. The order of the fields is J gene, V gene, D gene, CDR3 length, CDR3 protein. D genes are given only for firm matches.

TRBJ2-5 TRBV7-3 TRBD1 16 CASSPTGQGSWETQYF
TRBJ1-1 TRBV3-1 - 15 CASSQPTEINTEAFF
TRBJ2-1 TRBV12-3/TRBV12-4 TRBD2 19 CASRPRPDSGTSGLNEQFF
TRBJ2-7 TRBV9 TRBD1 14 CASSTGQGAYEQYF
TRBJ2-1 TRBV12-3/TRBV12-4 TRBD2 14 CASKTSGPASEQFF
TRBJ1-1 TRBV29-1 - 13 CSGGRGVDTEAFF
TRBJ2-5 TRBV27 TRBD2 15 CASQLGLGPQETQYF
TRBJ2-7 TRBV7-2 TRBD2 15 CASSPLAAYTYEQYF
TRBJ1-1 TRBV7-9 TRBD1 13 CASSSSGGPEAFF
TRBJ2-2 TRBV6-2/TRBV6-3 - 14 CASIKGTDTGELFF
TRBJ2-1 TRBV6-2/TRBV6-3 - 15 CASSQTSRRWNEQFF
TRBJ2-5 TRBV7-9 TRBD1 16 CASSLGGQGPDGTQYF
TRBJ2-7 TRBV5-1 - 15 CASSRLSSAYYEQYF
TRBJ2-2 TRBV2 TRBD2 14 CASVAGRETGELFF
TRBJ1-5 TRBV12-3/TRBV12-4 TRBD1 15 CASSSGGRGNQPQHF
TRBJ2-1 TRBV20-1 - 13 CSASGNDYNEQFF
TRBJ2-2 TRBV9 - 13 CASAQAVTGELFF
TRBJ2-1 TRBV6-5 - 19 CASSYIPSSYDSSYNEQFF
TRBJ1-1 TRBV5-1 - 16 CASSLYGQTPNTEAFF
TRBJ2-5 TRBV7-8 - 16 CASSLGSAGGRETQYF
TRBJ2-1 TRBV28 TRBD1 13 CASSPDRYSEQFF
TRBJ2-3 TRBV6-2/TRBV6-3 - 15 CASSLGRGRTDTQYF
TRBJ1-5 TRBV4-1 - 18 CASSQEFPRGGGDQPQHF
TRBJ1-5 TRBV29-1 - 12 CSVRDSNQPQHF
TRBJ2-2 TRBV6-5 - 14 CASSYLINTGELFF
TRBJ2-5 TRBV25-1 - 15 CASSEWGPYQETQYF
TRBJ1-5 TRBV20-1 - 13 CSARGPINQPQHF
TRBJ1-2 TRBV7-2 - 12 CASSPTDYGYTF
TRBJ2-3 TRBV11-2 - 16 CASSLDLDRSRDTQYF
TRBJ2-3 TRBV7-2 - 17 CASSSRGTSWTMGTQYF
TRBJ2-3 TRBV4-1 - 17 CASSQRGSPTSTDTQYF
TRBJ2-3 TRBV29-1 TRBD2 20 CSATGGLAGGPSLVPDTQYF
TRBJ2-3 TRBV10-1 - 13 CASSATRTDTQYF
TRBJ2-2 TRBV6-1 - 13 CASSGQVTGELFF
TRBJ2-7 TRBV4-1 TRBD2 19 CASSRSGSPGAGGPYEQYF
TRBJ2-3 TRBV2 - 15 CASSGRGGRSDTQYF
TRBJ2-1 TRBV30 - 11 CAWRTGPLQFF
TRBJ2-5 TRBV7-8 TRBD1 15 CASSTYRGPSETQYF
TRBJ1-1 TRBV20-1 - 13 CSAPGLSNTEAFF
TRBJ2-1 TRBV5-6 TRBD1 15 CASSTGQGWGNEQFF
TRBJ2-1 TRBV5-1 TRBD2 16 CASSLSSPSGYNEQFF
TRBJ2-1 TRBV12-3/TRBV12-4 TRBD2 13 CANSRGGDNEQFF
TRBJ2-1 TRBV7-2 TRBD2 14 CASSLTSGYDEQLF